This entry lists 23 T cell receptor beta chains sequenced from one sample in a study of CD8 T cells in ankylosing spondylitis (dated by TCRdb to about 2017). The library was produced with 5' RACE. Reads for this sample came from an Illumina HiSeq 2500. Through fastp at Q25 and MiXCR, TCRdb rebuilt clones from the public reads, retaining in-frame beta chains. Entries are consolidated by CDR3 protein sequence, retaining the most common genes and DNA. Here the sample has 130,000 to 150,000 distinct CDR3 sequences; more than 7% occur a single time. The leading ten clones occupy roughly 7.2% of the sample. Sequencing was performed on synovial fluid, either unsorted or a sorted T cell fraction (not recorded which). The receptors stem from a male donor with ankylosing spondylitis.

This clonotype was seen repeatedly, ten times or more. This chain connects TRBV20-1 to TRBJ1-5; D is unclear. With 5 bases removed from V and 3 bases from J, the gap between germline ends came to 11 bases. Germline V gene lookup returns CDR1 DFQATT and CDR2 SNEGSKA (reference sequence). CDR3 length: 13 amino acids. CDR3 DNA: TGCAGTGCTGACCCTAATTACAATCAGCCCCAGCATTTT. Amino acid sequence: CSADPNYNQPQHF.

This clonotype was seen only a few times. CDR3 nucleotides: TGTGCCTGGAGTGGACTCACTGAAGCTTTCTTT. It specifies CAWSGLTEAFF. The genes are TRBV30 and TRBJ1-1, with D uncertain. Trimming shortened V by 1 base and J by 4 bases, and 4 bases separated the two germline ends. The germline CDR1 and CDR2 sequences are GTSNPN and SVGIG (reference sequence). The CDR3 consists of 11 residues. Looking up the rest from reference TRBV30 and TRBJ1-1 gives the full variable domain: SQTIHQWPATLVQPVGSPLSLECTVEGTSNPNLYWYRQAAGRGLQLLFYSVGIGQISSEVPQNLSASRPQDRQFILSSKKLLLSDSGFYLCAWSGLTEAFFGQGTRLTVV.

This clonotype has only a few counts. This sequence joins TRBV6-6 and TRBJ2-2; D remains unclear. CDR3 length equals 13 residues. Germline V gene sequence: CDR1 MNHNY, CDR2 SVGAGI (reference sequence). V was shortened by 2 bases and J by 5 bases, with 6 bases between the two germline ends. CDR3 loop: CASSYRRTGELFF. CDR3 DNA sequence: TGTGCCAGCAGTTACCGTAGGACCGGGGAGCTGTTTTTT.

This clonotype was found many times. The chain is built from TRBV12-3 or TRBV12-4 and TRBJ2-7; 7 bases agree with TRBD1. This CDR3 region has 15 residues. After removal of 7 bases from V and 3 bases from J, the junction contained 12 bases not matched to a gene. The CDR3 DNA follows: TGTGCCAGCACCTGGGGTACAGGGGTAAACTACGAGCAGTACTTC. It codes for CASTWGTGVNYEQYF.

The chain is built from TRBV20-1 and TRBJ1-2; 10 positions match TRBD1. Germline-derived CDR1 and CDR2 are DFQATT and SNEGSKA (reference sequence). Trimming at V came to 1 base and at J to 8 bases, leaving 4 bases not matched to a gene. The CDR3 has 13 amino acids. The CDR3 bases are TGCAGTGCTAGAGTGGGGACAGGGGAGGGCTACACCTTC. This translates into CSARVGTGEGYTF.

J is TRBJ2-5 and V is TRBV20-1; 7 bases are shared with TRBD1. V lost 0 bases, J lost 5 bases, and 12 bases stayed unmatched. Germline V CDR1 and CDR2: DFQATT, SNEGSKA (reference sequence). The CDR3 consists of 16 residues. The CDR3 spells CSARDLRGQWRETQYF. The CDR3, as DNA: TGCAGTGCTAGAGACCTCCGGGGACAGTGGAGGGAGACCCAGTACTTC.

The chain is built from TRBV6-1 and TRBJ1-2, with a possible D match to TRBD1 (5 bases). CDR1 and CDR2 (germline): MNHNS, SASEGT. V was cut by 6 bases and J by 3 bases, with 11 bases left in between. The CDR3 consists of 13 residues. The CDR3 coding sequence is TGTGCCAGCAGCCTACAGGACTACTATGGCTACACCTTC. Translating gives CASSLQDYYGYTF.

A few counts support this clonotype. The V gene is TRBV18, the J gene TRBJ1-2; D uncertain. CDR1 and CDR2 (germline): KGHSH, LQKENI. Trimming stripped 1 base from V and 4 bases from J, with 7 bases between. This CDR3 has 13 amino acids. The CDR3 bases are TGTGCCAGCTCACCACAGCCCCTCTATGGCTACACCTTC. This sequence encodes CASSPQPLYGYTF.

The V call is TRBV11-2, the J call TRBJ2-5; 7 bases agree with TRBD1. The germline CDR1 and CDR2 sequences are SGHAT and FQNNGV. This CDR3 comprises 12 residues. V was clipped by 7 bases and J by 4 bases; unmatched bases: 3. The CDR3, as DNA: TGTGCCAGCAAGAGGGGGCGAGAGACCCAGTACTTC. Translation gives CASKRGRETQYF.

Ten or more counts support this clonotype. The V gene is TRBV20-1, the J gene TRBJ1-1; 8 bases line up with TRBD1. The V gene's germline CDR1 is DFQATT and CDR2 SNEGSKA (reference sequence). The CDR3 length is 14 residues. V shed 5 bases and J 3 bases; nucleotides not matched to a gene: 8. DNA of the CDR3: TGCAGTGCTTTGAACGACAGGGGACACACTGAAGCTTTCTTT. Its protein is CSALNDRGHTEAFF.

This clonotype was detected many times. The chain employs TRBV6-5 and TRBJ2-7, with 8 bases identical to TRBD1. Germline V gene sequence: CDR1 MNHEY, CDR2 SVGAGI. The V and J ends lost 5 bases and 6 bases, in that order; junction bases with no gene match: 0. This CDR3 has 11 residues. CDR3 sequence: CASSGQGEQYF. The CDR3, as DNA: TGTGCCAGCAGTGGACAGGGCGAGCAGTACTTC.

This clonotype has only a few counts. This CDR3 is CASSPGGAGHYEQYF. CDR3 in DNA: TGTGCCAGCAGCCCCGGGGGGGCAGGGCACTACGAGCAGTACTTC. The chain couples TRBV9 to TRBJ2-7; 8 bases map to TRBD2. V shed 4 bases and J 3 bases; nucleotides not matched to a gene: 9. This CDR3 is 15 amino acids long. Germline-derived CDR1 and CDR2 are SGDLS and YYNGEE.

Concerning this clonotype itself: A much larger clone is a single base away; this may be a read error. V gene TRBV27 combines with J gene TRBJ1-1; D is ambiguous. The V gene lost 1 base and the J gene lost 1 base, with 13 bases spanning the gap. The CDR3 is 16 amino acids. Germline-derived CDR1 and CDR2 are MNHEY and SMNVEV (reference sequence). CDR3 loop: CASSLFWRSTNTEAFF. The CDR3 bases are TGTGCCAGCAGTTTATTTTGGAGGTCCACGAACACTGAAGCTTTCTTT.

At least ten counts were recorded for this clonotype. V and J are TRBV20-1 and TRBJ1-2; tentative D call: TRBD1 (5 bases). Trimming took 5 bases from V and 3 from J, leaving 16 bases between them. The CDR3 consists of 14 residues. Germline values: CDR1 DFQATT, CDR2 SNEGSKA (reference sequence). CDR3 sequence reads: CSAVGMGPYYGYTF. CDR3 in DNA: TGCAGTGCTGTCGGCATGGGACCCTACTATGGCTACACCTTC.

This clonotype turned up a few times. This chain links TRBV20-1 with TRBJ2-2, with a weak D call TRBD2 (7 bases). Trimming stripped 0 bases from V and 4 bases from J, with 18 bases between. The CDR3 contains 17 residues. Germline V gene sequence: CDR1 DFQATT, CDR2 SNEGSKA (reference sequence). The CDR3 coding sequence is TGCAGTGCTAGAGACCAAGGGGGGGGCCGGGGCACCGGGGAGCTGTTTTTT. This encodes CSARDQGGGRGTGELFF.

The rearrangement uses TRBV5-5 and TRBJ2-1; unclear D gene. The V and J ends lost 4 bases and 9 bases respectively, with 17 bases between them. Germline CDR1 and CDR2: SGHKS and YYEKEE (reference sequence). The CDR3 totals 14 residues. This chain's CDR3 is CASSPGLLWCEQFF. The CDR3 nucleotides are TGTGCCAGCAGCCCCGGGCTCCTCTGGTGTGAGCAGTTCTTC. Based on the CDR3 plus reference TRBV5-5 and TRBJ2-1, the full variable domain is DAGVTQSPTHLIKTRGQQVTLRCSPISGHKSVSWYQQVLGQGPQFIFQYYEKEERGRGNFPDRFSARQFPNYSSELNVNALLLGDSALYLCASSPGLLWCEQFFGPGTRLTVL.

The rearrangement joins TRBV11-2 to TRBJ2-4; D uncertain. This CDR3 is 12 amino acids long. From germline, CDR1 is SGHAT and CDR2 FQNNGV. The V end was cut by 5 bases, the J end by 6 bases, with 8 bases between. CDR3 residues: CASSPGLNIQYF. The CDR3 DNA reads as TGTGCCAGCAGCCCCGGGCTAAACATTCAGTACTTC. The full variable domain, completed using reference TRBV11-2 and TRBJ2-4, is EAGVAQSPRYKIIEKRQSVAFWCNPISGHATLYWYQQILGQGPKLLIQFQNNGVVDDSQLPKDRFSAERLKGVDSTLKIQPAKLEDSAVYLCASSPGLNIQYFGAGTRLSVL.

This clonotype has at least ten counts. The chain joins TRBV12-3 or TRBV12-4 to TRBJ2-2, with D unclear. V lost 8 bases and J lost 3, with 13 bases in between. The CDR3 is 14 residues long. This CDR3 is CASFKQTYTGELFF. CDR3 bases: TGTGCCAGCTTTAAGCAGACTTACACCGGGGAGCTGTTTTTT.

A few counts support this clonotype. The genes are TRBV20-1 and TRBJ1-3; a weak D match, TRBD1 (6 bases). Germline CDR1 is DFQATT and CDR2 is SNEGSKA (reference sequence). V was shortened by 5 bases and J by 6 bases, with 14 bases between the two germline ends. The CDR3 covers 13 residues. CDR3 coding DNA: TGCAGTGCTGGACAGTTTACTGAAAACACCATATATTTT. Encoded protein: CSAGQFTENTIYF.

This clonotype was picked up a small number of times. The chain uses TRBV6-1 and TRBJ1-4; no clear D gene. The CDR3 consists of 15 residues. Trimming took off 4 bases at V and 0 bases at J, with 9 bases between the two ends. Per the germline V gene, CDR1 is MNHNS and CDR2 is SASEGT. The DNA of the CDR3 is TGTGCCAGCAGTGGATTGATCGCAACTAATGAAAAACTGTTTTTT. This translates into CASSGLIATNEKLFF.

The sample holds many counts of this clonotype. J is TRBJ2-1 and V is TRBV7-6; no firm D call. V dropped 0 bases and J dropped 5 bases, with 5 bases sitting between them. The CDR3 is 13 amino acids. The germline V gene encodes CDR1 SGHVS and CDR2 FNYEAQ. In DNA form, the CDR3 reads TGTGCCAGCAGCTTAGCGCGGAACAATGAGCAGTTCTTC. Its translation: CASSLARNNEQFF.

This clonotype was counted ten times or more. V usage is TRBV20-1 and J usage is TRBJ2-2, with unresolved D. V was pared by 3 bases and J by 2 bases, with 7 bases between. CDR3 length equals 13 residues. Germline-derived CDR1 and CDR2 are DFQATT and SNEGSKA (reference sequence). CDR3 protein: CSASKANTGELFF. The CDR3 bases are TGCAGTGCTAGTAAGGCTAACACCGGGGAGCTGTTTTTT.

V gene TRBV7-9 combines with J gene TRBJ1-2; D is possibly TRBD1 (5 bases). The CDR3 has 14 residues. Looked up from germline, CDR1 is SEHNR and CDR2 is FQNEAQ (reference sequence). Trimming shortened V by 3 bases and J by 2 bases, and 10 bases separated the two germline ends. CDR3 DNA: TGTGCCAGCAGCTTCGTGGGGGGAAACTATGGCTACACCTTC. Its protein product is CASSFVGGNYGYTF.